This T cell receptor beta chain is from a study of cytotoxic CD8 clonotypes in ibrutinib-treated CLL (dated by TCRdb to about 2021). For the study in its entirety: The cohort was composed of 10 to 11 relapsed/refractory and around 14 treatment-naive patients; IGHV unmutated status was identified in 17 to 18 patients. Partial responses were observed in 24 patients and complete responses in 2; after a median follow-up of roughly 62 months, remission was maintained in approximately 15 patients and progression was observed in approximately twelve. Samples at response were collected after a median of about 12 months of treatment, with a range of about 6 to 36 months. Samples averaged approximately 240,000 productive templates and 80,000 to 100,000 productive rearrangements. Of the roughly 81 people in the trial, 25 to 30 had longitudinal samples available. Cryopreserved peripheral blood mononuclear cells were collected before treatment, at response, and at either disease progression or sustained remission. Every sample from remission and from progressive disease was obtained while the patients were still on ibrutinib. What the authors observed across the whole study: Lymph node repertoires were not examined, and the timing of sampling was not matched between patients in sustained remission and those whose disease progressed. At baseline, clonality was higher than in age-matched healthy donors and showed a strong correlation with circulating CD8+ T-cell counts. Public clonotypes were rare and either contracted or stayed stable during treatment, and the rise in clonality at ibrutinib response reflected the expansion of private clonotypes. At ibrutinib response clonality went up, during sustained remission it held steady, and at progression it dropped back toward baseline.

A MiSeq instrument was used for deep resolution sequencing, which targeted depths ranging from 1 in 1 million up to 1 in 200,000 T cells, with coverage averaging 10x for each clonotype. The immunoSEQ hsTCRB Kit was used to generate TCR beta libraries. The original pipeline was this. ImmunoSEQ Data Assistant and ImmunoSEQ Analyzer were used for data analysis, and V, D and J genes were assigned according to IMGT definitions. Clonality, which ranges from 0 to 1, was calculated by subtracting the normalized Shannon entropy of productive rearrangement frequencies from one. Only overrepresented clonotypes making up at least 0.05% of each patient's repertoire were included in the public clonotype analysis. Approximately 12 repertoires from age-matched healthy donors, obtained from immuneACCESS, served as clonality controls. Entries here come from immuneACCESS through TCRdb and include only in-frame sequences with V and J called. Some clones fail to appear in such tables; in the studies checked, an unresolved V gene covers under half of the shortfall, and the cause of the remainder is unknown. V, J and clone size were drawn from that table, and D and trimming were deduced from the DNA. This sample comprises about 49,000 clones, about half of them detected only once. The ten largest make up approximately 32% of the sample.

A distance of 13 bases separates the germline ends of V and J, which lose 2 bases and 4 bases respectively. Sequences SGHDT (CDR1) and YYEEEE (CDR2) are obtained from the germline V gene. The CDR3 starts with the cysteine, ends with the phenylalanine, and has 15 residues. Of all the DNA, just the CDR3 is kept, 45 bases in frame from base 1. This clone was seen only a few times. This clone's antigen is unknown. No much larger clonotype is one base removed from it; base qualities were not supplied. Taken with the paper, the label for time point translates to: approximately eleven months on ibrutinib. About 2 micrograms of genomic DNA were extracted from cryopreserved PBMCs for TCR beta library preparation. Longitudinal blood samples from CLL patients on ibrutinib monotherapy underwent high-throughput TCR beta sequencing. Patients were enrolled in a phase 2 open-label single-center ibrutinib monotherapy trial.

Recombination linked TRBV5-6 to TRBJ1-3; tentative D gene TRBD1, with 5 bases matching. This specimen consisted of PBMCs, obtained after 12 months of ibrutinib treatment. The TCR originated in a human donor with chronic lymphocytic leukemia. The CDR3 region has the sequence CASSFPGGEGNTIYF. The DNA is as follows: TGTGCCAGCAGCTTCCCAGGAGGGGAAGGAAACACCATATATTTT.